The 31 T cell receptor beta chains reported below all come from one sample, sequenced in a study of blood T cell repertoires in COVID-19. Measured with immunoSEQ multiplex PCR; TCRdb has only the in-frame clones, and not every one. The data contain 50,000 to 65,000 clones, about 90% of them singletons. Sequenced: peripheral blood. These receptors came from a man aged 55 to 70 with acute or convalescent COVID-19.

The sample holds one count of this clone. This rearrangement joins TRBV7-8 to TRBJ1-5; D is possibly TRBD1 (5 bases). Germline CDR1 and CDR2: SGHVS and FQNEAQ. The CDR3 runs 14 residues. The germline V and J ends were trimmed by 0 bases and 7 bases, with 10 bases remaining between them. This chain's CDR3 is CASSLAYGGQPQHF. The DNA for the CDR3 is TGTGCCAGCAGCTTAGCGTATGGGGGGCAGCCCCAGCATTTT.

As to this clone: The sample carries other DNA sequences with the same CDR3. In nucleotides, the CDR3 is TGTGCCAGCAGTTTATCCGGTCAGCCCCAGCATTTT. Encoded protein: CASSLSGQPQHF. V gene TRBV28 combines with J gene TRBJ1-5; D remains unclear. This CDR3 is built from 12 residues. V shed 1 base and J shed 6 bases, with 4 bases lying between them. Per germline, CDR1 MDHEN and CDR2 SYDVKM.

The genes are TRBV27 and TRBJ1-2; tentatively, D is TRBD1 (5 bases). The germline gives CDR1 MNHEY, CDR2 SMNVEV (reference sequence). CDR3 length equals 17 residues. Trimming shortened V by 5 bases and J by 5 bases, and 24 bases separated the two germline ends. CDR3 amino acids: CASSPPGGEGKWYGYTF. The CDR3 DNA is TGTGCCAGCAGTCCACCCGGGGGGGAGGGAAAGTGGTATGGCTACACCTTC.

The V and J genes are TRBV27 and TRBJ2-6; possible D gene TRBD1, 5 bases. The germline CDR1 and CDR2 sequences are MNHEY and SMNVEV (reference sequence). V dropped 3 bases and J dropped 4 bases, with 10 bases sitting between them. CDR3 length equals 15 residues. The CDR3 DNA reads TGTGCCAGCAGTTTCAGGGTATCGGGGGCCAACGTCCTGACTTTC. The encoded protein is CASSFRVSGANVLTF.

The chain joins TRBV28 to TRBJ2-7, with 8 bases lining up with TRBD2. CDR3 length equals 15 residues. Germline values: CDR1 MDHEN, CDR2 SYDVKM. V shed 6 bases and J 3 bases; nucleotides not matched to a gene: 10. DNA for the CDR3: TGTGCCAGCAGCCGAGGGACTAGACCGTACTACGAGCAGTACTTC. This gives the protein CASSRGTRPYYEQYF.

This rearrangement joins TRBV6-6 to TRBJ1-3; unclear D gene. Trimming shortened V by 6 bases and J by 1 base, and 13 bases separated the two germline ends. Germline CDR1 and CDR2: MNHNY and SVGAGI (reference sequence). The CDR3 has 15 amino acids. In DNA form, the CDR3 reads TGTGCCAGCAGCGAATCGGGGTCGTCTGGAAACACCATATATTTT. Amino acids: CASSESGSSGNTIYF.

The chain combines TRBV19 with TRBJ1-2; D gene unclear. This CDR3 comprises 14 residues. V gave up 1 base and J gave up 8 bases, with 14 bases separating them. Germline V gives CDR1 LNHDA, CDR2 SQIVND (reference sequence). The CDR3 DNA sequence: TGTGCCAGTAGTATAGTGGGTAGCACGGGAGGCTACACCTTC. Translating gives CASSIVGSTGGYTF.

This chain joins TRBV11-3 and TRBJ2-3; 7 nucleotides agree with TRBD1. Germline CDR1 SGHNT, CDR2 YENEEA. V lost 1 base, J lost 2 bases, and 6 bases stayed unmatched. The CDR3 sequence is 16 residues long. The CDR3 region is CASSLATGEFTDTQYF. The CDR3 region has the DNA TGTGCCAGCAGCTTAGCCACAGGGGAGTTCACAGATACGCAGTATTTT. Drawing the rest from reference TRBV11-3 and TRBJ2-3, the complete variable domain is EAGVVQSPRYKIIEKKQPVAFWCNPISGHNTLYWYLQNLGQGPELLIRYENEEAVDDSQLPKDRFSAERLKGVDSTLKIQPAELGDSAVYLCASSLATGEFTDTQYFGPGTRLTVL.

Here the CDR3 DNA reads TGTGCCAGCAGCGAGGACAGGGGAAGGAATGAGCAGTTCTTC. Amino acids: CASSEDRGRNEQFF. This rearrangement joins TRBV7-2 to TRBJ2-1; 9 positions agree with TRBD1. CDR1 is SGHTA and CDR2 is FQGNSA in the germline V gene. CDR3 length: 14 amino acids. Trimming at V came to 5 bases and at J to 7 bases, leaving 6 bases not matched to a gene.

The chain is built from TRBV13 and TRBJ2-1; 8 bases align to TRBD1. V lost 4 bases, J lost 8 bases, and 4 bases stayed unmatched. The CDR3 loop spans 13 amino acids. Germline CDR1 PRHDT, CDR2 FYEKMQ (reference sequence). The CDR3 loop is CASSSRGRDEQFF. CDR3 coding DNA: TGTGCCAGCAGCTCCAGGGGGCGGGATGAGCAGTTCTTC.

This clone was recorded once. CDR3 sequence reads: CASSLDRQGEQYF. CDR3 DNA: TGTGCCAGCAGCTTGGACAGGCAGGGCGAGCAGTACTTC. The rearrangement uses TRBV5-4 and TRBJ2-7, with a possible D match to TRBD1 (5 bases). Germline lookup yields CDR1 SGHNT and CDR2 YYREEE (reference sequence). Trimming took 0 bases from V and 6 from J, leaving 10 bases between them. The CDR3 is made up of 13 amino acids.

This chain links TRBV7-9 with TRBJ2-3; D may be TRBD2 (5 bases). Germline values: CDR1 SEHNR, CDR2 FQNEAQ (reference sequence). The V end was cut by 4 bases, the J end by 0 bases, with 11 bases between. The CDR3 is 15 residues long. The chain's CDR3 is CASSSSGISTDTQYF. CDR3 DNA: TGTGCCAGCAGCTCTTCCGGGATTAGCACAGATACGCAGTATTTT.

V gene TRBV7-3 combines with J gene TRBJ2-7; TRBD1 agrees at 8 bases. Trimming cost V 4 bases and J 6 bases; bases outside gene matches: 5. Germline V gene sequence: CDR1 SGHTA, CDR2 FQGTGA. The CDR3 contains 13 residues. The CDR3 DNA is TGTGCCAGCAGCTCGGGACAGGCAGGCGAGCAGTACTTC. Its protein is CASSSGQAGEQYF.

The CDR3 sequence is CASGTSGRAYDEQYF. Here the CDR3 DNA reads TGTGCCAGTGGGACTAGCGGGAGGGCTTACGACGAGCAGTACTTC. The chain uses TRBV6-5 and TRBJ2-7; 16 bases agree with TRBD2. The V and J ends lost 9 bases and 5 bases, in that order; junction bases with no gene match: 7. The CDR3 spans 15 residues. Germline V gives CDR1 MNHEY, CDR2 SVGAGI.

In its sample, this clone was seen once. The gene calls are TRBV24-1 and TRBJ2-5; 8 positions match TRBD1. The length of the CDR3 is 15 residues. From germline, CDR1 is KGHDR and CDR2 SFDVKD. V trimming: 5 bases; J trimming: 6 bases; junction bases outside the gene matches: 10. The CDR3, as DNA: TGTGCCACCAGTGCCCAGGACAGGGATATGAAGACCCAGTACTTC. Its translation: CATSAQDRDMKTQYF.

The gene calls are TRBV19 and TRBJ1-5; D is possibly TRBD1 (5 bases). V lost 4 bases, J lost 7 bases, and 14 bases lay in between. CDR1 LNHDA and CDR2 SQIVND come from the germline V gene (reference sequence). This CDR3 region has 14 residues. Here the CDR3 DNA reads TGTGCCAGTAGTACAACGTGGGGCAGGCAGCCCCAGCATTTT. Amino acid sequence: CASSTTWGRQPQHF.

The rearrangement joins TRBV10-3 to TRBJ2-6; the match to TRBD1 covers 8 bases. The CDR3 has 16 amino acids. The germline V gene has CDR1 ENHRY and CDR2 SYGVKD. Germline trimming cut 3 bases from V and 7 bases from J; bases unmatched to any gene: 8. CDR3 sequence: CAISDVRQGKANVLTF. The CDR3 nucleotides are TGTGCCATCAGTGACGTTCGACAGGGGAAAGCCAACGTCCTGACTTTC.

J is TRBJ1-1 and V is TRBV28, with TRBD1 matching over 7 bases. The CDR3 extends over 14 amino acids. The ends lost 6 bases at V and 3 bases at J; junction bases unmatched: 7. Germline V gives CDR1 MDHEN, CDR2 SYDVKM. CDR3 protein: CASSPGQKYTEAFF. The CDR3 coding sequence is TGTGCCAGCAGCCCGGGACAGAAATACACTGAAGCTTTCTTT.

The J gene is TRBJ2-7, the V gene TRBV29-1; the D gene is possibly TRBD1 (5 bases). Germline V lookup: CDR1 SQVTM, CDR2 ANQGSEA. V lost 5 bases to trimming and J lost 0 bases, with 14 bases between them. The CDR3 contains 14 residues. The CDR3 loop reads CSVPKTVNSYEQYF. The CDR3 bases are TGCAGCGTTCCTAAGACAGTGAACTCCTACGAGCAGTACTTC.

The chain uses TRBV5-4 and TRBJ2-5, with TRBD1 as a possible D gene (6 bases). Germline assignment: CDR1 SGHNT and CDR2 YYREEE (reference sequence). This CDR3 region has 14 residues. The V gene lost 4 bases and the J gene lost 0 bases, with 10 bases spanning the gap. CDR3 residues: CASSIDRYQETQYF. CDR3 coding DNA: TGTGCCAGCAGCATAGACAGGTACCAAGAGACCCAGTACTTC. Filled out from reference TRBV5-4 and TRBJ2-5, the complete variable domain reads ETGVTQSPTHLIKTRGQQVTLRCSSQSGHNTVSWYQQALGQGPQFIFQYYREEENGRGNFPPRFSGLQFPNYSSELNVNALELDDSALYLCASSIDRYQETQYFGPGTRLLVL.

The chain recombines TRBV7-3 with TRBJ1-5, with unresolved D. The CDR3 is 13 amino acids. Germline CDR1 is SGHTA and CDR2 is FQGTGA. V dropped 4 bases and J dropped 4 bases, with 8 bases sitting between them. This CDR3 is CASSSGPNQPQHF. The CDR3 region has the DNA TGTGCCAGCAGCTCTGGGCCGAATCAGCCCCAGCATTTT.

This chain's CDR3 is CASSRTSSYNSPLHF. CDR3 DNA: TGTGCCAGCAGCCGTACTAGCTCCTATAATTCACCCCTCCACTTT. The chain recombines TRBV7-9 with TRBJ1-6, with D unresolved. In germline, CDR1 is SEHNR, CDR2 FQNEAQ (reference sequence). Trimming took off 5 bases at V and 0 bases at J, with 8 bases between the two ends. This CDR3 is built from 15 residues.

The rearrangement joins TRBV18 to TRBJ2-5; no reliable D call. CDR3 length: 13 residues. Germline V gene sequence: CDR1 KGHSH, CDR2 LQKENI. Trimming took off 4 bases at V and 5 bases at J, with 11 bases between the two ends. CDR3 nucleotides: TGTGCCAGCTCACTAATTTTGAGGGAGACCCAGTACTTC. The encoded protein is CASSLILRETQYF.

The V gene is TRBV28, the J gene TRBJ2-1; 11 positions agree with TRBD2. V was pared by 3 bases and J by 15 bases, with 10 bases of the junction left unmatched. There are 14 residues in the CDR3. From germline, CDR1 is MDHEN and CDR2 SYDVKM. The CDR3 DNA reads as TGTGCCAGCAGTTTGCTAGCGGGAGGCCCCGGGGGGTTCTTC. It encodes CASSLLAGGPGGFF.

The chain couples TRBV7-3 to TRBJ2-3, with 7 positions matching TRBD2. The CDR3 has 14 amino acids. The germline gives CDR1 SGHTA, CDR2 FQGTGA. V lost 5 bases to trimming and J lost 1 base; unmatched junction nucleotides: 3. The CDR3 DNA reads as TGTGCCAGCAGCGCCCTAGCGGGCACAGATACGCAGTATTTT. Its protein product is CASSALAGTDTQYF.

V and J are TRBV2 and TRBJ1-1, with D maybe TRBD1 (6 bases). Germline loops: CDR1 SNHLY, CDR2 FYNNEI. CDR3 length: 13 amino acids. Trimming shortened V by 9 bases and J by 1 base, and 12 bases separated the two germline ends. DNA for the CDR3: TGTGCCAGTCAACAGGGACCGAACACTGAAGCTTTCTTT. Translating it yields CASQQGPNTEAFF.

The chain couples TRBV30 to TRBJ1-2; 7 nucleotides align to TRBD1. The CDR3 runs 13 residues. Germline V gene lookup returns CDR1 GTSNPN and CDR2 SVGIG (reference sequence). The ends lost 4 bases at V and 10 bases at J; junction bases unmatched: 12. CDR3 loop: CAWNPGTEKAYTF. CDR3 sequence (DNA): TGTGCCTGGAACCCCGGGACAGAGAAAGCCTACACCTTC.

This clone was detected only once. J is TRBJ1-5 and V is TRBV18, with 10 bases lining up with TRBD1. Per the germline V gene, CDR1 is KGHSH and CDR2 is LQKENI. The CDR3 is 13 residues long. Losses at the gene ends were 6 bases for V and 5 bases for J; bases not matched to a gene: 1. CDR3 amino acids: CASSGTGDQPQHF. Here the CDR3 DNA reads TGTGCCAGCTCCGGGACAGGGGATCAGCCCCAGCATTTT.

J is TRBJ2-1 and V is TRBV18; D is uncertain. This CDR3 region has 12 residues. Germline V gene data show CDR1 as KGHSH and CDR2 as LQKENI. Trimming removed 3 bases at V and 5 bases at J, with 5 bases between. The CDR3: CASSPIDNEQFF. CDR3 bases: TGTGCCAGCTCACCGATAGACAATGAGCAGTTCTTC.

The genes are TRBV2 and TRBJ1-3, with D uncertain. Between the trimmed V and J ends, which lost 2 bases and 1 base, there was a span of 12 bases. CDR1 is SNHLY and CDR2 is FYNNEI in the germline V gene. This CDR3 is 16 amino acids long. CDR3 loop: CASSERPGSSGNTIYF. The DNA of the CDR3 is TGTGCCAGCAGTGAACGCCCCGGGTCATCTGGAAACACCATATATTTT.

V gene TRBV5-1 combines with J gene TRBJ1-1; weak D call: TRBD1 (6 bases). Trimming took off 0 bases at V and 11 bases at J, with 11 bases between the two ends. Germline CDR1 reads SGHRS; CDR2 reads YFSETQ. CDR3 length equals 12 residues. CDR3 DNA: TGCGCCAGCAGCTTGGGGGACACTAGGGCTTTCTTT. Translation gives CASSLGDTRAFF.